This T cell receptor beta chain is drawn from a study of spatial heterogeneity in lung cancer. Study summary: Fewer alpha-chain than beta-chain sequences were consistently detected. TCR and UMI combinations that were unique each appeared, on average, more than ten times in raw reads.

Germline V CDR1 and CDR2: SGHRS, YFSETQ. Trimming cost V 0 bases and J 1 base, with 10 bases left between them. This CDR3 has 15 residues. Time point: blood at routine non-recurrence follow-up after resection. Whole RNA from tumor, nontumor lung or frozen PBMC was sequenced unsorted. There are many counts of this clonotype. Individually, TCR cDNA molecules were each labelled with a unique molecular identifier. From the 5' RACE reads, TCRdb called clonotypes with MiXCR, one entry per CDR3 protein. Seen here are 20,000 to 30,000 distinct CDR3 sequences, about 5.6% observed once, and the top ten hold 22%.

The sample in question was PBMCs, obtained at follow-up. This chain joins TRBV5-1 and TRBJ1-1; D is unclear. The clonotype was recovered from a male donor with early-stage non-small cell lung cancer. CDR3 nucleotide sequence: TGCGCCAGCAGCTTGGTGTCGGCCGGGAACACTGAAGCTTTCTTT. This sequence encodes CASSLVSAGNTEAFF.